This T cell receptor (beta chain) comes out of a study of monozygotic twins with inflammatory bowel disease (dated by TCRdb to the late 2010s). Describing the broader study: A total of some 30 monozygotic twin pairs were included in the full study, comprising nine German pairs (four IBD-concordant, five IBD-discordant) and 19 IBD-discordant Danish pairs. Each individual had, on average, about 151 000 unique TCRalpha sequences and 181 000 unique TCRbeta sequences available for analysis. Disease-associated traits were sought mainly through comparisons between IBD patients and their genetically identical healthy co-twins within discordant pairs.

Broader findings and caveats from the paper: The results gave no support for a single strong signal or clonotype linked to IBD. IBD patients had lower TCRbeta repertoire diversity, measured by the inverse Simpson index, than their healthy co-twins. Different T cell subtypes could not be distinguished in the analysis. Compared with healthy twins, IBD patients had fewer clonotypes in common with other individuals, a difference most pronounced in patients showing signs of disease activity. Repertoire similarity did not differ between concordant and discordant twins, which could be due to limited statistical power. Because patients received different immunosuppressive treatments, the repertoires may have picked up extra background noise and variability between individuals.

Library preparation employed 5' RACE. For each TCR library, approximately 3.5 ug of total RNA was used. cDNA was synthesized with SMARTScribe reverse transcriptase in eight separate reactions per sample. During cDNA synthesis, template switching introduced unique molecular identifiers that contained a 6-nucleotide sample barcode. TCRalpha and TCRbeta cDNA was amplified in two nested PCRs of approximately 17 and 9 cycles, and bead purification was carried out after each PCR. Before amplification, the cDNA was treated with uracil DNA-glycosylase and purified using the QIAquick PCR purification kit. In the second PCR, Illumina TruSeq-compatible adapters and sample-specific barcodes were added. Library quality and concentration were checked on TapeStation and Qubit, and libraries were pooled at 4.5 to 5.5 ng each. Sequencing of the pooled libraries was done on an Illumina HiSeq2500 single-index Rapid Run using custom sequencing primers and 2 x 100 bp reads. The paper's data handling went like this. UMI-based consensus assembly with MiGEC version 1.2.6 was used to correct PCR and sequencing errors. MiXCR version 2.1.1 handled V(D)J alignment, clonotype assembly and CDR3 extraction. Normalisation of gene usage, clonotype sharing and MAIT/NKT TCR abundance was achieved by analysing the top 1000, 10 000 and 20 000 clonotypes per sample. Diversity was computed as the inverse Simpson index with the vegan R package after downsampling to 27 000 UMIs. Paired Mann-Whitney U tests were applied to discordant twin pairs, and Benjamini-Hochberg correction was used for multiple testing. TCRdb reprocessed the reads, so every CDR3 protein sequence counts as one entry and DNA is not shown. None of the V and J calls come from the authors' own analysis; TCRdb made them. The sample has approximately 85,000 distinct CDR3 sequences on record. The ten largest account for about 7.4% of the sample.

There are 16 amino acids in the CDR3, from cysteine to phenylalanine inclusive. No DNA sequence is on record. CDR1 SGHRS and CDR2 YFSETQ were looked up in the germline V gene. From each donor, a roughly 2.5 ml peripheral blood sample was collected into PAXgene tubes and stored at -80 degrees C. Total RNA was isolated from whole blood with the PAXgene blood miRNA kit on an automated QIAcube, without T cell sorting. Peripheral blood from monozygotic twin pairs, either concordant or discordant for inflammatory bowel disease, underwent deep TCRalpha and TCRbeta repertoire profiling that used unique molecular barcoding. Smoking habits were recorded for all twin pairs, and each individual was classified as a current, former or never smoker. For this clonotype: The antigen it binds to is not known.

The TCR sequence derives from a human donor with ulcerative colitis or Crohn's disease, or a healthy co-twin of an affected twin (not recorded which). Sequencing used blood. In this chain, TRBV5-1 is recombined with TRBJ2-1; TCRdb's assignment of TRBD2 cannot be checked, as there is no DNA. The CDR3 in this case is CASSLRPSGGDNEQFF.